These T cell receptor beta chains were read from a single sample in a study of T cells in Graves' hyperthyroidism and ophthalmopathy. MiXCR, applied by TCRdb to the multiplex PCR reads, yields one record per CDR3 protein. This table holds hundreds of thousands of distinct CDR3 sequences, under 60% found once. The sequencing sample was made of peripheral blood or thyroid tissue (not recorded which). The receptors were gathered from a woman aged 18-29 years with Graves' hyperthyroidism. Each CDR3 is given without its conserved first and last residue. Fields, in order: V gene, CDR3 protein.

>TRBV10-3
AIGARDAGNTIY
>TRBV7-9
ASSLGLAGAKVYEQY
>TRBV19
ASSAQQETQH
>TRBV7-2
ASGTGNETQY
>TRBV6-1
ASSTDRGSNQPQH
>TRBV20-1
SASYPTGGSEQY
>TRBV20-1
SAARGLHEQY
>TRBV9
ASSRDRGTPLH
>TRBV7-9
ASSSVAGHEQF
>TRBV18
ASSPGRWSNQPQH
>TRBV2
ASSLSVWTEAF
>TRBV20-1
SARALAGGNTGELF
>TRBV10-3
AISDSWDGYT
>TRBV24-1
ATSDSYRHNQPQY
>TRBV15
ATSPGLTGELF
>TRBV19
ASSTRTGGELF
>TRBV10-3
AISARAGQRNQPQH
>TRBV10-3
ARRDDYEQY
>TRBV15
ATSRDQGGAYEQY
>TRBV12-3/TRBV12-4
ASSSGEGGTQY
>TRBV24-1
ATSDGRGAVGGYT
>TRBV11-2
ASSPGTGGKAF
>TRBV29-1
SSRSRDEQY
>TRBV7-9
ASSSGGLGAF
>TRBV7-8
ASSPGQGYEQY
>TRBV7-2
AIRLDLGISSGYT
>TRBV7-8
ASSLESLLASYEQY
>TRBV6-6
ASVGDTIY
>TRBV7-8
ASSFNSDVGYGYT
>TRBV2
ATRASGQAVETQY
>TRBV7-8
ASSLQSSYEQY
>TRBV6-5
ASRQGTGAQY
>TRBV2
ASRPGTGSTDTQY
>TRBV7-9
ASSLAKGLGTGELF
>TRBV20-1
SAAGTGGSQPQH
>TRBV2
ASSHNPQGNTEAF
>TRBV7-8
ASSLGGGSTEAF
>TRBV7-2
ASSFGPIYEQY
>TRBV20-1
SATARKRGYT
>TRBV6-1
ASNRGGLGGTQY
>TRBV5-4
ASSLRGTVNEKLF
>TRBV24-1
ATSDAGTGGKDGYEQY